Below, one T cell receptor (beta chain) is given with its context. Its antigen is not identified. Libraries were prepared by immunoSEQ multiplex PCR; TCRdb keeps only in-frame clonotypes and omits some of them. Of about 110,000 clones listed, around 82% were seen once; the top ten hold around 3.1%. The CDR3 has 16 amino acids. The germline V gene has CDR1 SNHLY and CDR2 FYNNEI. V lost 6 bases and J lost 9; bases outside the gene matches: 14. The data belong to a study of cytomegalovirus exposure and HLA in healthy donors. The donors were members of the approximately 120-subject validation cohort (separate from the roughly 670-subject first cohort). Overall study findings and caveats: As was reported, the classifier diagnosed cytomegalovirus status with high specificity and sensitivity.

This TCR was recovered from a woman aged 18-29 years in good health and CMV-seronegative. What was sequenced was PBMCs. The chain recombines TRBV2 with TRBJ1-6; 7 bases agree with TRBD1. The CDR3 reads CASSASLTGWSSPLHF. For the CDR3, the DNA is TGTGCCAGCAGCGCAAGCTTGACAGGGTGGAGTTCACCCCTCCACTTT.